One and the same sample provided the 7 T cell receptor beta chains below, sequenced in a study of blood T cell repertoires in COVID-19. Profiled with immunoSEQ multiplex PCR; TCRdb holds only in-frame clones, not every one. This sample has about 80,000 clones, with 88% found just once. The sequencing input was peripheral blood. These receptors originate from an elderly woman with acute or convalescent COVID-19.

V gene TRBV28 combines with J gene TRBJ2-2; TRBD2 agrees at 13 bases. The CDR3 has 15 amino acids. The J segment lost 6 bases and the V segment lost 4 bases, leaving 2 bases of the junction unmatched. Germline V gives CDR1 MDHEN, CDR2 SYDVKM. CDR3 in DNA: TGTGCCAGCAGTTCTACTAGCGGGAGGGCCGGGGAGCTGTTTTTT. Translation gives CASSSTSGRAGELFF.

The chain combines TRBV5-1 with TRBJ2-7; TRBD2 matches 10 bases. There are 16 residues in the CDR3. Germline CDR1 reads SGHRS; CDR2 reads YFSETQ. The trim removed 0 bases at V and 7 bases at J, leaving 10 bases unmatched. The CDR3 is CASSLAPAGGPGEQYF. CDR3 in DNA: TGCGCCAGCAGCTTGGCGCCAGCGGGAGGGCCAGGGGAGCAGTACTTC.

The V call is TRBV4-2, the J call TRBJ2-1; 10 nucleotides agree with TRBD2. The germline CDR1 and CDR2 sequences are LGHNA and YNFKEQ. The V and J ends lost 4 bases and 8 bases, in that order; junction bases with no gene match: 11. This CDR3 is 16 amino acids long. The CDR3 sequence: CASSRKTGLANHEQFF. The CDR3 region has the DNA TGTGCCAGCAGCCGAAAAACGGGACTAGCGAACCATGAGCAGTTCTTC.

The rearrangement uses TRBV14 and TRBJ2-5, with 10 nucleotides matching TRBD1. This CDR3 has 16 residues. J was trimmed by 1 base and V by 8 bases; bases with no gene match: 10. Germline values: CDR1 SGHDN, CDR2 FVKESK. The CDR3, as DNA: TGTGCCAGCGCGGGACAGGGGAAAGGCTTCCAAGAGACCCAGTACTTC. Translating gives CASAGQGKGFQETQYF.

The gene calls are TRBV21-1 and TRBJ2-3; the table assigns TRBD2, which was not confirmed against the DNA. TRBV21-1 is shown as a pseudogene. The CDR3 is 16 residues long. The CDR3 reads CASSKVAAGGTDTQYF. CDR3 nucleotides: TGTGCCAGCAGCAAAGTCGCAGCGGGGGGCACAGATACGCAGTATTTT.

CDR3 in DNA: TGTGCCAGCAGTTACGACAGCAATTCACCCCTCCACTTT. It translates to CASSYDSNSPLHF. V and J are TRBV6-6 and TRBJ1-6; TRBD1 might be the D (5 bases). CDR1 is MNHNY, CDR2 SVGAGI, per germline (reference sequence). Trimming took 2 bases from V and 7 from J, leaving 6 bases between them. This CDR3 contains 13 residues.

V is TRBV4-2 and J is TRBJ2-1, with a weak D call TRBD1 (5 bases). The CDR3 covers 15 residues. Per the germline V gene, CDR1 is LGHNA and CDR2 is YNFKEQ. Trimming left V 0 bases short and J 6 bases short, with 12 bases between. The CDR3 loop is CASSQEFPGRNEQFF. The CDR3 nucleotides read TGTGCCAGCAGCCAAGAATTTCCAGGGCGCAATGAGCAGTTCTTC.